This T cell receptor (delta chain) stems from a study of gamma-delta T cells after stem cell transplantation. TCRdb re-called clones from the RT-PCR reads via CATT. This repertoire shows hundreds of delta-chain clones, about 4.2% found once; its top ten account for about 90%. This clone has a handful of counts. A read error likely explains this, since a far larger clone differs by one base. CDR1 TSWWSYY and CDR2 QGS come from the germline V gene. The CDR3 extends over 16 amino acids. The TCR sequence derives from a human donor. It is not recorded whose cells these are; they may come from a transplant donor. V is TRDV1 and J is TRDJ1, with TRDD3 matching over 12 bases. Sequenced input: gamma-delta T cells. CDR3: CALGLPQLGDTGKPIF. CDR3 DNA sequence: TGTGCTCTGGGGCTACCACAGCTGGGGGATACGGGTAAACCCATCTTT.